One and the same sample provided the 18 T cell receptor beta chains below, sequenced in a study of OX40 agonist ivuxolimab in advanced cancers. Profiled with immunoSEQ multiplex PCR; TCRdb holds only in-frame clones, not every one. The table shows under 25,000 clones, with 85% to 90% occurring only once. The sequences come from CD4+ or CD8+ T cells sorted from blood, collected in a trial of the OX40 agonist ivuxolimab. The source is an adult with an advanced solid tumor such as melanoma, head and neck, liver or kidney cancer.

The V gene is TRBV4-1, the J gene TRBJ2-7; no clear D gene. Trimming cost V 1 base and J 5 bases, with 12 bases left between them. The CDR3 spans 14 residues. Germline V gene sequence: CDR1 MGHRA, CDR2 YSYEKL. For the CDR3, the DNA is TGCGCCAGCAGCCAAGGGCCGGGCTTCAACGAGCAGTACTTC. Translation gives CASSQGPGFNEQYF.

The genes are TRBV2 and TRBJ1-2; D gene uncertain. V was cut by 3 bases and J by 3 bases, with 14 bases left in between. The CDR3 runs 15 residues. Germline V CDR1 and CDR2: SNHLY, FYNNEI. The CDR3 protein is CASSDAGEGHYGYTF. The CDR3 region has the DNA TGTGCCAGCAGTGACGCAGGCGAAGGTCACTATGGCTACACCTTC.

The chain has TRBV19 and TRBJ2-2; weak D call: TRBD1 (6 bases). This CDR3 has 16 residues. The germline CDR1 and CDR2 sequences are LNHDA and SQIVND (reference sequence). Trimming took off 5 bases at V and 1 base at J, with 14 bases between the two ends. The DNA of the CDR3 is TGTGCCAGTAGTTCCAGTACAGGGAGGAACACCGGGGAGCTGTTTTTT. Translation gives CASSSSTGRNTGELFF.

The V and J genes are TRBV27 and TRBJ2-7; D uncertain. Germline lookup yields CDR1 MNHEY and CDR2 SMNVEV (reference sequence). The CDR3 is 13 amino acids. V dropped 5 bases and J dropped 0 bases, with 8 bases sitting between them. The CDR3 DNA reads as TGTGCCAGCAGTCCCTCCCCCTCCTACGAGCAGTACTTC. Its translation: CASSPSPSYEQYF.

The J gene is TRBJ2-7, the V gene TRBV6-1, with TRBD2 matching 12 bases. The CDR3 has 18 amino acids. The germline V gene has CDR1 MNHNS and CDR2 SASEGT. Germline trimming cut 1 base from V and 2 bases from J; bases unmatched to any gene: 9. CDR3 sequence (DNA): TGTGCCAGCAGTGAAGTTGGACTGGGACTAGCGGGTACCTACGAGCAGTACTTC. This encodes CASSEVGLGLAGTYEQYF.

The V call is TRBV28, the J call TRBJ2-1, with no clear D. V lost 6 bases and J lost 2, with 14 bases in between. The CDR3 spans 15 residues. CDR1 and CDR2 from the germline V gene are MDHEN and SYDVKM. The CDR3 DNA is TGTGCCAGCAGCCGAATTCCTACTACCTACAATGAGCAGTTCTTC. Translating it yields CASSRIPTTYNEQFF.

The chain employs TRBV27 and TRBJ2-3, with 8 bases matching TRBD2. V lost 6 bases to trimming and J lost 0 bases; unmatched junction nucleotides: 20. The germline CDR1 and CDR2 sequences are MNHEY and SMNVEV (reference sequence). This CDR3 has 20 residues. The CDR3 loop reads CASRTSGGVRGATSTDTQYF. CDR3 in DNA: TGTGCCAGCAGAACTAGCGGAGGGGTTCGAGGGGCCACTAGCACAGATACGCAGTATTTT.

The J gene is TRBJ2-7, the V gene TRBV5-1; D call uncertain. This CDR3 spans 16 amino acids. V was pared by 0 bases and J by 0 bases, with 13 bases between. Germline V CDR1 and CDR2: SGHRS, YFSETQ. The DNA of the CDR3 is TGCGCCAGCAGCTTGGGGGCGGTCGGCTCCTCCTACGAGCAGTACTTC. Protein sequence: CASSLGAVGSSYEQYF.

J is TRBJ2-5 and V is TRBV18, with 7 bases matching TRBD1. From germline, CDR1 is KGHSH and CDR2 LQKENI. The CDR3 extends over 13 amino acids. Losses at the gene ends were 4 bases for V and 4 bases for J; bases not matched to a gene: 3. CDR3 in amino acids: CASSQGAPETQYF. In DNA form, the CDR3 reads TGTGCCAGCTCACAGGGGGCCCCAGAGACCCAGTACTTC. Full variable domain (missing parts from reference TRBV18 and TRBJ2-5): NAGVMQNPRHLVRRRGQEARLRCSPMKGHSHVYWYRQLPEEGLKFMVYLQKENIIDESGMPKERFSAEFPKEGPSILRIQQVVRGDSAAYFCASSQGAPETQYFGPGTRLLVL.

V and J are TRBV5-8 and TRBJ1-5; 8 positions agree with TRBD1. The trim removed 4 bases at V and 2 bases at J, leaving 2 bases unmatched. The CDR3 is made up of 14 amino acids. Germline values: CDR1 SGHTS, CDR2 YDEGEE. DNA of the CDR3: TGTGCCAGCAGCCCGGGACAGGGCAATCAGCCCCAGCATTTT. It translates to CASSPGQGNQPQHF.

In this sample, this clone turned up once. V gene TRBV27 combines with J gene TRBJ2-7, with 14 bases lining up with TRBD2. The CDR3 sequence is 15 residues long. Germline V gives CDR1 MNHEY, CDR2 SMNVEV (reference sequence). V trimming: 4 bases; J trimming: 3 bases; junction bases outside the gene matches: 2. CDR3 amino acids: CASSSGLAGDYEQYF. The DNA for the CDR3 is TGTGCCAGCAGTTCGGGACTAGCGGGGGACTACGAGCAGTACTTC.

The V and J genes are TRBV29-1 and TRBJ2-7; 11 bases are shared with TRBD2. The CDR3 has 14 residues. V was clipped by 6 bases and J by 3 bases; unmatched bases: 7. The germline V gene encodes CDR1 SQVTM and CDR2 ANQGSEA. Here the CDR3 reads CSVLGTSGSYEQYF. The CDR3 DNA sequence: TGCAGCGTCCTGGGTACTAGCGGGAGCTACGAGCAGTACTTC.

This clone was seen only once. The chain employs TRBV18 and TRBJ2-5; tentative D call: TRBD2 (5 bases). With 3 bases removed from V and 3 bases from J, the gap between germline ends came to 8 bases. The germline CDR1 and CDR2 sequences are KGHSH and LQKENI. This CDR3 has 13 residues. As DNA, the CDR3 is TGTGCCAGCTCACCCTTCGGGGAAGAGACCCAGTACTTC. Encoded protein: CASSPFGEETQYF.

The chain links TRBV29-1 to TRBJ2-7, with D possibly being TRBD2 (6 bases). Trimming removed 4 bases from V and 6 bases from J, with 16 bases in between. This CDR3 contains 13 residues. CDR1 is SQVTM, CDR2 ANQGSEA, per germline. CDR3 amino acids: CSVVGGSTGEQYF. The CDR3 DNA reads TGCAGCGTTGTCGGGGGAAGCACGGGCGAGCAGTACTTC.

This chain links TRBV28 with TRBJ2-7; TRBD2 aligns across 9 bases. Germline CDR1 MDHEN, CDR2 SYDVKM. V lost 5 bases and J lost 1; bases outside the gene matches: 3. The CDR3 covers 14 residues. The CDR3 DNA is TGTGCCAGCAGTCTAGCGGGGTCTTCCTACGAGCAGTACTTC. Protein product: CASSLAGSSYEQYF.

The chain joins TRBV28 to TRBJ2-5, with D perhaps matching TRBD1 (5 bases). Trimming removed 6 bases at V and 4 bases at J, with 18 bases between. The CDR3 loop spans 15 amino acids. CDR1 and CDR2 from the germline V gene are MDHEN and SYDVKM. The CDR3 nucleotides are TGTGCCAGCAGGGCAAGCCTTGTGGGGCGAGAGACCCAGTACTTC. Translation gives CASRASLVGRETQYF. Variable domain in full (rest from reference TRBV28 and TRBJ2-5): DVKVTQSSRYLVKRTGEKVFLECVQDMDHENMFWYRQDPGLGLRLIYFSYDVKMKEKGDIPEGYSVSREKKERFSLILESASTNQTSMYLCASRASLVGRETQYFGPGTRLLVL.

The gene calls are TRBV11-2 and TRBJ2-1, with TRBD2 matching 9 bases. V gave up 2 bases and J gave up 5 bases; unmatched junction bases: 4. Germline CDR1 reads SGHAT; CDR2 reads FQNNGV. CDR3 length: 15 residues. CDR3 DNA: TGTGCCAGCAGCTTATCACCTAGCGGGAACAATGAGCAGTTCTTC. Translation gives CASSLSPSGNNEQFF. Drawing the rest from reference TRBV11-2 and TRBJ2-1, the complete variable domain is EAGVAQSPRYKIIEKRQSVAFWCNPISGHATLYWYQQILGQGPKLLIQFQNNGVVDDSQLPKDRFSAERLKGVDSTLKIQPAKLEDSAVYLCASSLSPSGNNEQFFGPGTRLTVL.

The chain carries TRBV5-1 and TRBJ2-3; D call uncertain. Trimming pared 3 bases from V and 2 bases from J, leaving 7 bases between. Germline CDR1 is SGHRS and CDR2 is YFSETQ. The CDR3 contains 13 residues. The CDR3 coding sequence is TGCGCCAGCAGCTCGGGTATCACAGATACGCAGTATTTT. It translates to CASSSGITDTQYF.